The subject of this entry is one T cell receptor beta chain. Its antigen remains unidentified. It may be a read error: a sequence one base away is much more abundant. Using unique molecular identifiers, the investigators prepared the TCRbeta library. Using its own MiXCR run on the PCR reads, TCRdb lists one record per CDR3 protein. The table records 220,000 or so distinct CDR3 sequences, approximately 8% of them present only once. These data are taken from a study of T-cell reconstitution after alpha-beta-depleted transplantation in children. Study-wide results and limits: Several hundred expanded graft clones reportedly supplied alpha-beta T cells about two months after transplant.

V dropped 2 bases and J dropped 5 bases, with 16 bases sitting between them. In germline, CDR1 is SQVTM, CDR2 ANQGSEA. This CDR3 region has 14 residues. The receptor was derived from a male patient between 10 and 17 years old who had a stem cell transplant for acute lymphoblastic leukemia, so the T cells may come from the graft donor. The V call is TRBV29-1, the J call TRBJ2-7; the D gene is possibly TRBD2 (6 bases). Sequences were derived from PBMCs, mostly from graft donor cells, sampled 180 days after TCRalphabeta/CD19-depleted stem cell transplant. The CDR3 reads CSVERKGPGDEQYF. As DNA, the CDR3 is TGCAGCGTTGAACGTAAGGGACCGGGGGACGAGCAGTACTTC.